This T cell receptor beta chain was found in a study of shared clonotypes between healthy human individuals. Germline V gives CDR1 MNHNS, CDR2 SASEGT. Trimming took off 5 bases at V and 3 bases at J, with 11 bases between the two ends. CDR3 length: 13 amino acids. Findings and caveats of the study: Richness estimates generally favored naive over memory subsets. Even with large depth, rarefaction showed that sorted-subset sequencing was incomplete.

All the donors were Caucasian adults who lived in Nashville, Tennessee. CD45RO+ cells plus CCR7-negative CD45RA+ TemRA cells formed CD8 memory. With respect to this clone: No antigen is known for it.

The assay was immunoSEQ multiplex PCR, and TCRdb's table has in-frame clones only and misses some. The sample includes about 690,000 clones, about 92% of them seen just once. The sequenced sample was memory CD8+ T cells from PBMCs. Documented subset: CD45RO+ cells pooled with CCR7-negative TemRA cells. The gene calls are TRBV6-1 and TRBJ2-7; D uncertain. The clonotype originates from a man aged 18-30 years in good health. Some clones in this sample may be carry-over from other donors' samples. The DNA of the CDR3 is TGTGCCAGCAGTTTCCATCTCGGCTACGAGCAGTACTTC. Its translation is CASSFHLGYEQYF.